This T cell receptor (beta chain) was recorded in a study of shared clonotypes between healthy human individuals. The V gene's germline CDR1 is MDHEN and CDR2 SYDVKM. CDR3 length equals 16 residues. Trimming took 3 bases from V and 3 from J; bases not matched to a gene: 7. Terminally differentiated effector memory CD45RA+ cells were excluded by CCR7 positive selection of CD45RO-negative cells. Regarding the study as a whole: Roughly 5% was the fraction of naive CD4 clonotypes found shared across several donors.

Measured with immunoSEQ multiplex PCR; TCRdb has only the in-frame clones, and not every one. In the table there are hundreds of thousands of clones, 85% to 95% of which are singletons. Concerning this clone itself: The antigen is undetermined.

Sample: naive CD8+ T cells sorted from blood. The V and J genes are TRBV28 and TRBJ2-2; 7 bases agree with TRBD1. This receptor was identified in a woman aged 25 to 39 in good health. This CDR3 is CASSFLNRGYTGELFF. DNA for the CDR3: TGTGCCAGCAGTTTCCTGAACAGGGGTTACACCGGGGAGCTGTTTTTT.